These 21 T cell receptor beta chains originate from one sample sequenced in a study of graft-versus-host responses after intestinal transplantation. The data were produced by immunoSEQ multiplex PCR, yet TCRdb's version contains in-frame clones alone and is incomplete. This table holds about 21,000 clones, approximately 60% found once. The material sequenced was alloreactive CD4+ T cells from a mixed lymphocyte reaction culture, taken before intestinal transplant. Subset in this sample: CFSE-low proliferating T cells sorted from roughly six-day pre-transplant mixed lymphocyte reaction (GvH or HvG direction). The receptors shown here come from a human patient who received an intestinal transplant.

This rearrangement joins TRBV7-9 to TRBJ1-2, with D unclear. The CDR3 has 14 residues. Germline values: CDR1 SEHNR, CDR2 FQNEAQ (reference sequence). V was clipped by 1 base and J by 4 bases, with 10 bases between them. CDR3 loop: CASSLDAGSYGYTF. The CDR3 DNA sequence: TGTGCCAGCAGCTTAGACGCAGGATCCTATGGCTACACCTTC.

The J gene is TRBJ1-2, the V gene TRBV2; 9 bases map to TRBD1. Unmatched junction bases numbered 8, after V lost 7 bases and J lost 8 bases. Germline loops: CDR1 SNHLY, CDR2 FYNNEI. CDR3 length: 13 amino acids. The CDR3: CASTDTGGIGYTF. The CDR3 coding sequence is TGTGCCAGCACTGACACAGGGGGCATAGGCTACACCTTC. Based on the CDR3 plus reference TRBV2 and TRBJ1-2, the full variable domain is EPEVTQTPSHQVTQMGQEVILRCVPISNHLYFYWYRQILGQKVEFLVSFYNNEISEKSEIFDDQFSVERPDGSNFTLKIRSTKLEDSAMYFCASTDTGGIGYTFGSGTRLTVV.

This chain uses TRBV19 with TRBJ2-3; the D is unclear. Germline CDR1 LNHDA, CDR2 SQIVND (reference sequence). The CDR3 spans 14 residues. Between the trimmed V and J ends, which lost 6 bases and 2 bases, there was a span of 12 bases. CDR3: CASRPPGNTDTQYF. The CDR3 DNA reads TGTGCCAGTAGACCCCCCGGTAACACAGATACGCAGTATTTT.

The CDR3 loop is CASSFLRSGAVGAFF. CDR3 coding DNA: TGTGCCAGCAGTTTCCTTCGTTCAGGGGCCGTAGGCGCTTTCTTT. The gene calls are TRBV28 and TRBJ1-1; TRBD1 might be the D (6 bases). Germline CDR1 MDHEN, CDR2 SYDVKM. The CDR3 has 15 residues. Trimming left V 3 bases short and J 11 bases short, with 22 bases between. Full variable domain (remainder filled in from reference TRBV28 and TRBJ1-1): DVKVTQSSRYLVKRTGEKVFLECVQDMDHENMFWYRQDPGLGLRLIYFSYDVKMKEKGDIPEGYSVSREKKERFSLILESASTNQTSMYLCASSFLRSGAVGAFFGQGTRLTVV.

The J gene is TRBJ2-7, the V gene TRBV7-9; TRBD2 matches 12 bases. Trimming removed 5 bases from V and 5 bases from J; junction bases left unmatched: 4. This CDR3 has 14 residues. Germline V gene sequence: CDR1 SEHNR, CDR2 FQNEAQ (reference sequence). CDR3 amino acids: CASSPWTSGDEQYF. CDR3 nucleotide sequence: TGTGCCAGCAGCCCATGGACTAGCGGGGACGAGCAGTACTTC.

V and J are TRBV4-1 and TRBJ1-2; 7 nucleotides line up with TRBD1. The CDR3 covers 17 residues. The J segment lost 4 bases and the V segment lost 0 bases, leaving 11 bases of the junction unmatched. CDR1 is MGHRA, CDR2 YSYEKL, per germline. CDR3 nucleotides: TGCGCCAGCAGCCAAGATTTGCTGGCGACAGGGATCTATGGCTACACCTTC. Its protein product is CASSQDLLATGIYGYTF.

This chain links TRBV18 with TRBJ1-1; D remains ambiguous. Germline CDR1 reads KGHSH; CDR2 reads LQKENI. Trimming removed 2 bases from V and 1 base from J, with 8 bases in between. This CDR3 has 14 amino acids. The CDR3 DNA reads TGTGCCAGCTCACCATTTATAGAGAACACTGAAGCTTTCTTT. Translation gives CASSPFIENTEAFF.

The V call is TRBV4-3, the J call TRBJ1-4; possible D gene TRBD1, 6 bases. This CDR3 is built from 16 residues. CDR1 and CDR2 from the germline V gene are LGHNA and YSLEER. V dropped 4 bases and J dropped 0 bases, with 12 bases sitting between them. The CDR3 sequence is CASSPRQDTTNEKLFF. CDR3 nucleotides: TGCGCCAGCAGCCCCAGACAGGACACAACTAATGAAAAACTGTTTTTT.

The rearrangement uses TRBV30 and TRBJ1-2; D call uncertain. Germline V gives CDR1 GTSNPN, CDR2 SVGIG (reference sequence). CDR3 length equals 13 residues. CDR3 sequence: CASPILGHYGYTF. The CDR3 DNA is TGTGCATCCCCGATCTTGGGCCACTATGGCTACACCTTC.

V and J are TRBV19 and TRBJ2-2; perhaps TRBD2 as D (5 bases). This CDR3 has 17 amino acids. Trimming left V 3 bases short and J 0 bases short, with 14 bases between. CDR1 is LNHDA and CDR2 is SQIVND in the germline V gene (reference sequence). This CDR3 reads CASSIYGIFSNTGELFF. CDR3 coding DNA: TGTGCCAGTAGTATCTACGGGATCTTCTCGAACACCGGGGAGCTGTTTTTT.

This clone was seen a handful of times. The genes are TRBV5-1 and TRBJ1-4, with D tentatively TRBD1 (6 bases). The CDR3 spans 15 residues. Germline assignment: CDR1 SGHRS and CDR2 YFSETQ. V was pared by 2 bases and J by 5 bases, with 13 bases between. DNA for the CDR3: TGCGCCAGCAGCTTTTTCGGGGGGCAGAATGAAAAACTGTTTTTT. Its translation: CASSFFGGQNEKLFF.

The table lists this clone with a few counts. The chain combines TRBV29-1 with TRBJ1-3, with D possibly being TRBD1 (6 bases). The CDR3 consists of 13 residues. The V end lost 3 bases, the J end lost 4 bases, and 10 bases lay between the germline ends. Germline V gene data show CDR1 as SQVTM and CDR2 as ANQGSEA. CDR3 sequence (DNA): TGCAGCGTTGATCAGGGGACCGGAAACACCATATATTTT. It translates to CSVDQGTGNTIYF.

This clone was detected once. This chain uses TRBV4-2 with TRBJ2-1; 9 bases match TRBD1. This CDR3 is 16 amino acids long. Looked up from germline, CDR1 is LGHNA and CDR2 is YNFKEQ. V lost 4 bases to trimming and J lost 1 base; unmatched junction nucleotides: 5. Here the CDR3 DNA reads TGTGCCAGCAGCCGAATAGGACAGGGGTCCTACAATGAGCAGTTCTTC. Residues: CASSRIGQGSYNEQFF.

This chain links TRBV27 with TRBJ2-5, with 9 nucleotides matching TRBD1. V gave up 4 bases and J gave up 7 bases; unmatched junction bases: 10. CDR3 length: 15 residues. Germline loops: CDR1 MNHEY, CDR2 SMNVEV (reference sequence). The CDR3: CASSSQGAILATQYF. CDR3 coding DNA: TGTGCCAGCAGTTCACAGGGGGCTATTTTGGCGACCCAGTACTTC.

This clone was counted a few times. The V gene is TRBV10-3, the J gene TRBJ1-5; 8 bases align to TRBD1. Germline lookup yields CDR1 ENHRY and CDR2 SYGVKD. V dropped 6 bases and J dropped 7; count of bases not matched to a gene: 5. The CDR3 runs to 13 residues. CDR3 in DNA: TGTGCCATCAGCCCGACAGGGGAACAGCCCCAGCATTTT. It is translated as CAISPTGEQPQHF.

This clone has more than one count but fewer than ten. The V gene is TRBV4-3, the J gene TRBJ2-7; D is ambiguous. The V and J ends lost 8 bases and 6 bases respectively, with 17 bases between them. This CDR3 is built from 13 residues. CDR1 is LGHNA and CDR2 is YSLEER in the germline V gene. CDR3 bases: TGCGCCAGCTCTTTGGGCCCCGAGACCGAGCAGTACTTC. Its translation is CASSLGPETEQYF.

V and J are TRBV5-4 and TRBJ2-5; D is ambiguous. This CDR3 has 14 residues. Germline CDR1 and CDR2: SGHNT and YYREEE (reference sequence). V shed 4 bases and J shed 1 base, with 11 bases lying between them. CDR3 nucleotides: TGTGCCAGCAGCACGGGTACGACCCAAGAGACCCAGTACTTC. This translates into CASSTGTTQETQYF. Drawing the rest from reference TRBV5-4 and TRBJ2-5, the complete variable domain is ETGVTQSPTHLIKTRGQQVTLRCSSQSGHNTVSWYQQALGQGPQFIFQYYREEENGRGNFPPRFSGLQFPNYSSELNVNALELDDSALYLCASSTGTTQETQYFGPGTRLLVL.

The J gene is TRBJ1-2, the V gene TRBV29-1; 8 bases fit TRBD1. Per germline, CDR1 SQVTM and CDR2 ANQGSEA. The ends lost 4 bases at V and 1 base at J; junction bases unmatched: 2. The CDR3 totals 13 residues. The CDR3 sequence: CSVGQGYNYGYTF. The CDR3 bases are TGCAGCGTTGGACAGGGGTATAACTATGGCTACACCTTC. The variable domain in full, completed from reference TRBV29-1 and TRBJ1-2, reads SAVISQKPSRDICQRGTSLTIQCQVDSQVTMMFWYRQQPGQSLTLIATANQGSEATYESGFVIDKFPISRPNLTFSTLTVSNMSPEDSSIYLCSVGQGYNYGYTFGSGTRLTVV.

The chain employs TRBV11-2 and TRBJ1-5; 7 nucleotides line up with TRBD1. V shed 0 bases and J 2 bases; nucleotides not matched to a gene: 1. Germline V CDR1 and CDR2: SGHAT, FQNNGV. The length of the CDR3 is 15 residues. Here the CDR3 reads CASSLDRGGNQPQHF. DNA of the CDR3: TGTGCCAGCAGCTTAGACAGGGGGGGCAATCAGCCCCAGCATTTT. The full variable domain, in which reference TRBV11-2 and TRBJ1-5 provide the parts outside the CDR3, is EAGVAQSPRYKIIEKRQSVAFWCNPISGHATLYWYQQILGQGPKLLIQFQNNGVVDDSQLPKDRFSAERLKGVDSTLKIQPAKLEDSAVYLCASSLDRGGNQPQHFGDGTRLSIL.

This clone has only one observation. The V call is TRBV28, the J call TRBJ1-3; 7 bases fit TRBD1. The germline V gene encodes CDR1 MDHEN and CDR2 SYDVKM. The CDR3 totals 15 residues. V was pared by 7 bases and J by 0 bases, with 6 bases of the junction left unmatched. The DNA of the CDR3 is TGTGCCAGCACTAAGACAGGGATCTCTGGAAACACCATATATTTT. Its protein product is CASTKTGISGNTIYF.

The genes are TRBV5-5 and TRBJ2-7; D possibly corresponds to TRBD2 (6 bases). The CDR3 sequence is 13 residues long. The V gene's germline CDR1 is SGHKS and CDR2 YYEKEE (reference sequence). CDR3: CSSDAGTLYEQYF. CDR3 in DNA: TGTTCTAGCGACGCGGGGACCCTCTACGAGCAGTACTTC.